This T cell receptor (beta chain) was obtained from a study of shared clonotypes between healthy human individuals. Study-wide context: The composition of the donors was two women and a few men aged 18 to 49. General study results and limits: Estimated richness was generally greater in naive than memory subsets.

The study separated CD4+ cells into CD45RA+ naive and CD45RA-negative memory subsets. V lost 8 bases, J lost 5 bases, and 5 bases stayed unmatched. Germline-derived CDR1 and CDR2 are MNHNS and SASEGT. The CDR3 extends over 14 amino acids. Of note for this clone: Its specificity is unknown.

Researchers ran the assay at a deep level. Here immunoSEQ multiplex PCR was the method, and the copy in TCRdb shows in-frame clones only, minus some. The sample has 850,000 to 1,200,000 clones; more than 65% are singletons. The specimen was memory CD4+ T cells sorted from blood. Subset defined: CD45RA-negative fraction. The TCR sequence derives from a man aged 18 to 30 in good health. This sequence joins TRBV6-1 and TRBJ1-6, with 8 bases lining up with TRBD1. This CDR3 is CASRQGINNSPLHF. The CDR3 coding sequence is TGTGCCAGCCGACAGGGGATAAATAATTCACCCCTCCACTTT.